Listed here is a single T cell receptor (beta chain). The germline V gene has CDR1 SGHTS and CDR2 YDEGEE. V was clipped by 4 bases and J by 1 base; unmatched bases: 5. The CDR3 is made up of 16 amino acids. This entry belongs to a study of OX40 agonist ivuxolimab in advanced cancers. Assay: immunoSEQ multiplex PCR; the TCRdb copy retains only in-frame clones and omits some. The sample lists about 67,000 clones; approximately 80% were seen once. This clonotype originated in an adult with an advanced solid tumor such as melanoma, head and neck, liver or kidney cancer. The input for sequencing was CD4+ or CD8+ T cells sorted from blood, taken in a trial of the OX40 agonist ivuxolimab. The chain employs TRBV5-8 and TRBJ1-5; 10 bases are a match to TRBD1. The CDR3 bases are TGTGCCAGCAGCCCAAGGACAGGGGGAAGCAATCAGCCCCAGCATTTT. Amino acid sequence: CASSPRTGGSNQPQHF.